These 14 T cell receptor beta chains were sequenced from one sample in a study of technical replicates of blood from a handful of donors. Sequencing used immunoSEQ multiplex PCR; TCRdb keeps in-frame clones, though not all of them. Counted here are tens of thousands of clones, 94% occurring once; the ten biggest clones make up 0.26%. The sequencing input was T cells isolated from PBMCs. Receptors were obtained from a human donor in good health.

The chain carries TRBV7-9 and TRBJ1-1; TRBD1 aligns across 7 bases. There are 14 residues in the CDR3. Trimming cost V 4 bases and J 3 bases; bases outside gene matches: 5. Germline CDR1 is SEHNR and CDR2 is FQNEAQ (reference sequence). CDR3 region: CASSSRQGDTEAFF. Here the CDR3 DNA reads TGTGCCAGCAGCTCTAGACAGGGCGACACTGAAGCTTTCTTT.

The gene calls are TRBV29-1 and TRBJ1-4, with no clear D. CDR1 is SQVTM and CDR2 is ANQGSEA in the germline V gene. The CDR3 has 13 amino acids. V lost 7 bases, J lost 8 bases, and 17 bases lay in between. The chain's CDR3 is CSAQGSPGEKLFF. The CDR3 region has the DNA TGCAGCGCTCAAGGGAGTCCTGGGGAAAAACTGTTTTTT.

This chain connects TRBV28 to TRBJ2-1; 9 nucleotides line up with TRBD2. CDR1 MDHEN and CDR2 SYDVKM come from the germline V gene. The CDR3 is 15 residues long. Trimming cost V 8 bases and J 4 bases; bases outside gene matches: 9. CDR3 DNA sequence: TGTGCCAGCGTCGACCGACTAGCGGTATACAATGAGCAGTTCTTC. This sequence encodes CASVDRLAVYNEQFF. The full variable domain, completed using reference TRBV28 and TRBJ2-1, is DVKVTQSSRYLVKRTGEKVFLECVQDMDHENMFWYRQDPGLGLRLIYFSYDVKMKEKGDIPEGYSVSREKKERFSLILESASTNQTSMYLCASVDRLAVYNEQFFGPGTRLTVL.

This rearrangement joins TRBV2 to TRBJ2-1, with D perhaps matching TRBD2 (6 bases). Trimming took off 3 bases at V and 0 bases at J, with 24 bases between the two ends. The CDR3 contains 20 residues. The germline gives CDR1 SNHLY, CDR2 FYNNEI. The CDR3 loop reads CASSDFLLDARGSSYNEQFF. The CDR3, as DNA: TGTGCCAGCAGTGATTTTCTCCTCGATGCGCGGGGAAGCTCCTACAATGAGCAGTTCTTC.

The chain combines TRBV28 with TRBJ1-5; possibly TRBD1 for D (5 bases). The CDR3 runs to 15 residues. Germline V gene sequence: CDR1 MDHEN, CDR2 SYDVKM. Trimming stripped 2 bases from V and 5 bases from J, with 13 bases between. The CDR3 bases are TGTGCCAGCAGTTTAATGGGGCCCGAATATCAGCCCCAGCATTTT. Amino acid sequence: CASSLMGPEYQPQHF.

The chain is built from TRBV28 and TRBJ1-2; 8 positions match TRBD1. Losses at the gene ends were 10 bases for V and 7 bases for J; bases not matched to a gene: 20. The CDR3 totals 16 residues. Per the germline V gene, CDR1 is MDHEN and CDR2 is SYDVKM. Here the CDR3 reads CATYGNRGILGSGYTF. In DNA, the CDR3 is TGTGCCACTTACGGGAACAGGGGGATCTTAGGGAGTGGCTACACCTTC.

The CDR3 is CASSSPGTGDGYTF. The CDR3 nucleotides read TGTGCCAGCAGTTCCCCGGGGACTGGGGATGGCTACACCTTC. V usage is TRBV7-6 and J usage is TRBJ1-2; tentative D call: TRBD1 (5 bases). Per the germline V gene, CDR1 is SGHVS and CDR2 is FNYEAQ. The germline V and J ends were trimmed by 6 bases and 6 bases, with 17 bases remaining between them. The length of the CDR3 is 14 residues.

Regarding this clone: The sample contains more than one DNA sequence encoding this CDR3. V and J are TRBV28 and TRBJ1-2; no definite D call. Germline V gene data show CDR1 as MDHEN and CDR2 as SYDVKM. Trimming removed 4 bases at V and 0 bases at J, with 6 bases between. This CDR3 contains 13 residues. The DNA for the CDR3 is TGTGCCAGCAGTTCGGGGTCTAACTATGGCTACACCTTC. Translated: CASSSGSNYGYTF.

Only one count was recorded for this clone. V usage is TRBV4-1 and J usage is TRBJ1-1, with D possibly matching TRBD1 (6 bases). CDR1 MGHRA and CDR2 YSYEKL come from the germline V gene. V lost 1 base and J lost 1, with 13 bases in between. The CDR3 runs 16 residues. The CDR3 sequence: CASSQGPQGTNTEAFF. The CDR3 region has the DNA TGCGCCAGCAGCCAAGGCCCCCAGGGGACGAACACTGAAGCTTTCTTT.

In this sample, this clone turned up once. The J gene is TRBJ2-7, the V gene TRBV6-1; D not certain. There are 13 residues in the CDR3. Germline assignment: CDR1 MNHNS and CDR2 SASEGT. Trimming took 0 bases from V and 9 from J, leaving 12 bases between them. The CDR3 loop reads CASSEARFVGQYF. CDR3 in DNA: TGTGCCAGCAGTGAAGCGCGGTTCGTTGGGCAGTACTTC.

The J gene is TRBJ1-2, the V gene TRBV6-5, with D hard to call. The germline CDR1 and CDR2 sequences are MNHEY and SVGAGI. Trimming removed 6 bases from V and 1 base from J, with 15 bases in between. This CDR3 region has 15 residues. CDR3 loop: CASRIAPAINYGYTF. The DNA for the CDR3 is TGTGCCAGCAGAATAGCGCCAGCGATTAACTATGGCTACACCTTC.

The gene calls are TRBV1 and TRBJ1-3. TRBV1 constitutes a pseudogene. CDR3 size: 10 residues. The CDR3: CTSAGNTIYF. CDR3 DNA sequence: TGCACCAGCGCGGGAAACACCATATATTTT.

V gene TRBV5-6 combines with J gene TRBJ1-2; perhaps TRBD1 as D (6 bases). Between the trimmed V and J ends, which lost 4 bases and 4 bases, there was a span of 23 bases. The CDR3 sequence is 17 residues long. Germline values: CDR1 SGHDT, CDR2 YYEEEE. The CDR3 loop is CASSPDRIKSPVYGYTF. CDR3 nucleotides: TGTGCCAGCAGCCCAGACAGGATAAAGAGTCCCGTCTATGGCTACACCTTC.

The chain uses TRBV9 and TRBJ1-3; possible D gene TRBD1, 5 bases. Trimming left V 6 bases short and J 8 bases short, with 27 bases between. Germline assignment: CDR1 SGDLS and CDR2 YYNGEE. This CDR3 comprises 17 residues. Written as DNA, the CDR3 is TGTGCCAGCAACGCGAACACTAACCCTGACAGCCTGGACACCATATATTTT. This translates into CASNANTNPDSLDTIYF.